A single sample gave rise to the 8 T cell receptor beta chains below, sequenced in a study of CD8 T cells in ankylosing spondylitis. TCRdb re-called the 5' RACE reads through MiXCR, storing one row per CDR3 protein. This table holds over 100,000 distinct CDR3 sequences, approximately 10% found once. Sequencing used blood, either unsorted or a sorted T cell fraction (not recorded which). The receptors come from a female donor with ankylosing spondylitis or in good health (not recorded which).

This clonotype turned up a few times. V gene TRBV2 combines with J gene TRBJ2-1, with D unresolved. Germline-derived CDR1 and CDR2 are SNHLY and FYNNEI. Trimming cost V 7 bases and J 4 bases, with 14 bases left between them. The CDR3 runs to 14 residues. The CDR3 reads CASTLEPIYNEQFF. The CDR3 bases are TGTGCCAGCACCCTCGAGCCCATATACAATGAGCAGTTCTTC.

The chain joins TRBV23-1 to TRBJ2-4; unclear D gene. TRBV23-1 is designated an ORF whose function remains uncertain. V dropped 0 bases and J dropped 8 bases, with 14 bases sitting between them. This CDR3 spans 15 amino acids. The CDR3 region has the DNA TGCGCCAGCAGTCAATCGAGGCCCCCTTGGGACATTCAGTACTTC. Residues: CASSQSRPPWDIQYF.

This clonotype has ten or more counts. The rearrangement links TRBV7-8 to TRBJ2-7, with D uncertain. Germline CDR1 is SGHVS and CDR2 is FQNEAQ. The CDR3 has 14 amino acids. Trimming removed 5 bases from V and 3 bases from J, with 14 bases in between. CDR3 loop: CASSERTDHYEQYF. In DNA, the CDR3 is TGTGCCAGCAGCGAAAGGACGGACCACTACGAGCAGTACTTC.

This clonotype appeared many times. The chain recombines TRBV20-1 with TRBJ2-5; 13 nucleotides align to TRBD2. J was trimmed by 5 bases and V by 6 bases; bases with no gene match: 3. The CDR3 sequence is 13 residues long. Germline V gene lookup returns CDR1 DFQATT and CDR2 SNEGSKA (reference sequence). The CDR3 loop reads CSAETSGGETQYF. As DNA, the CDR3 is TGCAGTGCAGAGACTAGCGGGGGGGAGACCCAGTACTTC.

This clonotype was seen repeatedly, ten times or more. This chain joins TRBV30 and TRBJ2-7; a possible D gene is TRBD2 (5 bases). V was trimmed by 4 bases and J by 2 bases, leaving 9 bases between them. Per germline, CDR1 GTSNPN and CDR2 SVGIG (reference sequence). The CDR3 spans 12 residues. The CDR3 reads CAWNPGTYEQYF. CDR3 DNA: TGTGCCTGGAATCCCGGGACCTACGAGCAGTACTTC.

This clonotype occurred many times. CDR3 DNA: TGTGCCACCGAAGCAGGGACAGGGGGCTTTAATGAGCAGTTCTTC. Its translation is CATEAGTGGFNEQFF. This sequence joins TRBV24-1 and TRBJ2-1; 12 positions agree with TRBD1. The CDR3 extends over 15 amino acids. V was pared by 9 bases and J by 7 bases, with 9 bases of the junction left unmatched. Germline V lookup: CDR1 KGHDR, CDR2 SFDVKD.

The chain carries TRBV5-1 and TRBJ2-1; 7 nucleotides line up with TRBD2. Germline V gene data show CDR1 as SGHRS and CDR2 as YFSETQ. Trimming removed 3 bases from V and 0 bases from J; junction bases left unmatched: 6. The CDR3 runs to 16 residues. The CDR3 DNA reads as TGCGCCAGCAGCTCATGGCTAGCGGACTCCTACAATGAGCAGTTCTTC. Protein: CASSSWLADSYNEQFF.

This clonotype was observed at least ten times. The CDR3 nucleotides are TGTGCCAGAAGTAACTCTGGGGCCAACGTCCTGACTTTC. Protein product: CARSNSGANVLTF. V usage is TRBV7-9 and J usage is TRBJ2-6; D uncertain. The CDR3 runs to 13 residues. CDR1 SEHNR and CDR2 FQNEAQ come from the germline V gene (reference sequence). The V gene lost 9 bases and the J gene lost 0 bases, with 6 bases spanning the gap.